This TCR beta chain came from a study of OX40 agonist ivuxolimab in advanced cancers. Study-wide background: Allowance was made for prior anti-PD-1, anti-PD-L1 or anti-CTLA-4 therapy, and roughly 40% had some. General observations from the study: In general, CD8+ T cells held more expanded clones than CD4+ did, on average. Some of the lowest clonal expansion was seen in partial responders at 0.1-3.0 mg/kg.

The trim removed 0 bases at V and 8 bases at J, leaving 13 bases unmatched. The length of the CDR3 is 17 residues. Looked up from germline, CDR1 is SGHRS and CDR2 is YFSETQ. This clone was counted a single time. Its antigen remains unknown. The data were produced by immunoSEQ multiplex PCR, yet TCRdb's version contains in-frame clones alone and is incomplete. The data show about 68,000 clones, roughly 86% seen once. The specimen comprised CD4+ or CD8+ T cells sorted from blood, sampled in a trial of the OX40 agonist ivuxolimab. The rearrangement links TRBV5-1 to TRBJ2-1; TRBD2 agrees at 8 bases. This clonotype originated in an adult with an advanced solid tumor such as melanoma, head and neck, liver or kidney cancer. The DNA of the CDR3 is TGCGCCAGCAGCTTGGATGAGACTAGCGCTTCGGGGGATGAGCAGTTCTTC. Its protein is CASSLDETSASGDEQFF.